This T cell receptor (beta chain) was profiled in a study of cytomegalovirus exposure and HLA in healthy donors (dated 2017 in TCRdb). About the full investigation: According to a later analysis, the 120 or so validation repertoires were produced on the same platform as the roughly 600 repertoires of the first cohort. The study was designed to test whether signatures of past pathogen exposure could be identified by cataloging public T cell receptors. Besides the first cohort of roughly 700 subjects, a separate validation cohort made up of 95 to 150 different subjects was used. High-throughput TCR immunosequencing, statistical association of individual TCRs with disease status, and machine learning were combined to predict cytomegalovirus infection status. Broader findings and caveats from the paper: In the study, around 150 TCR beta chains were listed as associated with cytomegalovirus. A later analysis had no HLA typing for the validation cohort, so co-occurrence there was scored across all 130 or so repertoires. A later analysis found that TCRs clustered in the first cohort also tended to co-occur in the 100 to 150 validation repertoires, with 94% of cluster scores above 0. Across donors, most TCR sequences were observed very rarely, whereas some public TCRs were present in many individuals. The classifier was reported to diagnose cytomegalovirus status with high specificity and sensitivity in both the original and validation cohorts. It was suggested by the authors that the approach could potentially be generalized to other disease states and immunological phenotypes. A few of the identified cytomegalovirus-associated TCR beta chains were confirmed in vitro to be specific for cytomegalovirus antigens.

To prepare the library, the immunoSEQ multiplex PCR assay was applied. On the authors' methods: To diagnose cytomegalovirus status from the catalog of TCR beta chain sequences, a statistical classification framework was built. TCRdb obtained this table from immuneACCESS and retained in-frame rearrangements with V and J assigned. These tables miss some clones; where compared with another copy, unresolved V genes account for less than half of the shortfall, and the remainder is unexplained. V and J calls plus clone size are reproduced from that table; the DNA served to infer D and trimming. Across this sample there are around 63,000 clones, with 89% seen only once. Clones ranked in the top ten supply roughly 1.2% of the sample. CDR1 and CDR2, looked up from the germline V gene, are MDHEN and SYDVKM. At the junction V is shortened by 8 bases and J by 0 bases, with 11 bases in between. The CDR3 runs 14 residues from the cysteine to the phenylalanine. Left in the record is the CDR3 DNA by itself, 42 bases read in frame from the first base.

In regard to this clone: Its antigen is unknown. The record has no base qualities; no much larger clone is one base away.

The donors were included in the validation cohort of roughly 120 subjects, a group kept apart from the roughly 670-subject first cohort. The rearranged segments are TRBV28 and TRBJ1-3, and the D gene may be TRBD1, 5 bases matching. Specimen: PBMCs. The sequence was collected from a woman under 30 in good health and CMV-seronegative. The DNA sequence is TGTGCCAGCCGGGGACTCGGCTCTGGAAACACCATATATTTT. The encoded protein is CASRGLGSGNTIYF.